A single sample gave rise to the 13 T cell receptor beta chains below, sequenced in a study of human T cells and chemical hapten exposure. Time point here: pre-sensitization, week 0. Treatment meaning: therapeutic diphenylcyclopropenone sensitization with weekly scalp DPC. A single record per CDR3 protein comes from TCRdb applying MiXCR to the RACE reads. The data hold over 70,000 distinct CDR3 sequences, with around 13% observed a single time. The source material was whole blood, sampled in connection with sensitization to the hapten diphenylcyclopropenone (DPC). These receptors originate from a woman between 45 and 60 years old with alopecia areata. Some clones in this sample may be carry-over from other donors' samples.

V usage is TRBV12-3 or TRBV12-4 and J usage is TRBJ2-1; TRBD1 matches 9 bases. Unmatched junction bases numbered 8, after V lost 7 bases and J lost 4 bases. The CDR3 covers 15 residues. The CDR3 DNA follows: TGTGCCAGCATTAGGGACAGGGATTATTACAATGAGCAGTTCTTC. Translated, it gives CASIRDRDYYNEQFF.

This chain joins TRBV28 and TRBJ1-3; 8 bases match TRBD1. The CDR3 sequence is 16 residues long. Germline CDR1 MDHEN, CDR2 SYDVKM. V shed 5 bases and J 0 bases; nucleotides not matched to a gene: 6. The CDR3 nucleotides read TGTGCCAGCAGTCTTCCGGGACAGGCCTCTGGAAACACCATATATTTT. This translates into CASSLPGQASGNTIYF.

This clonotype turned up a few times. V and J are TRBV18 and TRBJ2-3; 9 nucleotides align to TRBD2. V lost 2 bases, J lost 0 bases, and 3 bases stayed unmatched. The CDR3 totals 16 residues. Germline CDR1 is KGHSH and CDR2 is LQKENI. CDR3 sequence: CASSPFTSGSTDTQYF. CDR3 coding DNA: TGTGCCAGCTCACCATTCACTAGCGGGAGCACAGATACGCAGTATTTT.

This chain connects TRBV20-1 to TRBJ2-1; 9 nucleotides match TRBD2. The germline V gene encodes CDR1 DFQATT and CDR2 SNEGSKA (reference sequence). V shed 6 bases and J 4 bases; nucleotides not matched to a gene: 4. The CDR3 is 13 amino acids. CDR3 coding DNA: TGCAGTGCCGGACTAGCGCCGTACAATGAGCAGTTCTTC. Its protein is CSAGLAPYNEQFF.

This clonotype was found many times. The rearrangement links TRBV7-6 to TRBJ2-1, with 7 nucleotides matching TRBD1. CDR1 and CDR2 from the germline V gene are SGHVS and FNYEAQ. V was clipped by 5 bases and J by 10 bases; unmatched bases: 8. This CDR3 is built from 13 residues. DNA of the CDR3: TGTGCCAGCAGCCTCACGACAGGGAGCGAGCAGTTCTTC. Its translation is CASSLTTGSEQFF. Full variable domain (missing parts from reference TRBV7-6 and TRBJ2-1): GAGVSQSPRYKVTKRGQDVALRCDPISGHVSLYWYRQALGQGPEFLTYFNYEAQQDKSGLPNDRFSAERPEGSISTLTIQRTEQRDSAMYRCASSLTTGSEQFFGPGTRLTVL.

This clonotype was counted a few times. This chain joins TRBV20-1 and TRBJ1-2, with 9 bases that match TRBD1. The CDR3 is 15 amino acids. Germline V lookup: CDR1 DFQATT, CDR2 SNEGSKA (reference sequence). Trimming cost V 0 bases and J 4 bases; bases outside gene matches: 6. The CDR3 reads CSARDWTGAGYGYTF. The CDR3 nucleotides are TGCAGTGCTAGAGATTGGACAGGGGCGGGCTATGGCTACACCTTC.

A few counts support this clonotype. The CDR3, as DNA: TGTGCCAGCAGCTTTCGCGTCACCTCCTCCTACAATGAGCAGTTCTTC. This gives the protein CASSFRVTSSYNEQFF. This chain uses TRBV7-9 with TRBJ2-1; D gene unclear. CDR3 length: 16 residues. V shed 3 bases and J shed 0 bases, with 12 bases lying between them. Germline lookup yields CDR1 SEHNR and CDR2 FQNEAQ (reference sequence). The variable domain in full, with the rest retrieved from reference TRBV7-9 and TRBJ2-1, is DTGVSQNPRHKITKRGQNVTFRCDPISEHNRLYWYRQTLGQGPEFLTYFQNEAQLEKSRLLSDRFSAERPKGSFSTLEIQRTEQGDSAMYLCASSFRVTSSYNEQFFGPGTRLTVL.

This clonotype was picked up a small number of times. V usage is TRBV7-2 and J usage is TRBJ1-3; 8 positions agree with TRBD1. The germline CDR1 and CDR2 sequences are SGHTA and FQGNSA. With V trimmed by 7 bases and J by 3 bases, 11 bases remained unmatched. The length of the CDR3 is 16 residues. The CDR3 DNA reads TGTGCCAGCACCTACGGACAGGGAGTATTTGGAAACACCATATATTTT. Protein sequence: CASTYGQGVFGNTIYF. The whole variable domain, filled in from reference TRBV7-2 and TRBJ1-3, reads GAGVSQSPSNKVTEKGKDVELRCDPISGHTALYWYRQSLGQGLEFLIYFQGNSAPDKSGLPSDRFSAERTGGSVSTLTIQRTQQEDSAVYLCASTYGQGVFGNTIYFGEGSWLTVV.

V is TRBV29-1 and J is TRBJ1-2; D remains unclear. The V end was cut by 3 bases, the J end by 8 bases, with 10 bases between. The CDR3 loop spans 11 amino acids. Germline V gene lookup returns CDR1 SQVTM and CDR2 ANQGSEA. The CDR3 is CSVDMWGGYTF. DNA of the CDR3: TGCAGCGTTGATATGTGGGGAGGCTACACCTTC. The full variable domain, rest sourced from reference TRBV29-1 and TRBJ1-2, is SAVISQKPSRDICQRGTSLTIQCQVDSQVTMMFWYRQQPGQSLTLIATANQGSEATYESGFVIDKFPISRPNLTFSTLTVSNMSPEDSSIYLCSVDMWGGYTFGSGTRLTVV.

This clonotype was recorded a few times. CDR3 in amino acids: CASSLGLAGPTDTQYF. CDR3 nucleotides: TGTGCCAGCAGTCTGGGACTAGCGGGACCCACAGATACGCAGTATTTT. This chain connects TRBV28 to TRBJ2-3, with 13 bases that match TRBD2. With 5 bases clipped from V and 2 bases from J, the junction kept 4 bases outside the gene matches. Germline V gene lookup returns CDR1 MDHEN and CDR2 SYDVKM. The CDR3 has 16 residues.

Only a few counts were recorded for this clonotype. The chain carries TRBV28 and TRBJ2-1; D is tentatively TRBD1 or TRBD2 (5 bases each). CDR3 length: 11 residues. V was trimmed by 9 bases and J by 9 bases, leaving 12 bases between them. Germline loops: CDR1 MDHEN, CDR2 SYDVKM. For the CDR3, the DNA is TGTGCCAGTTCCGGGACCTCTGAGCAGTTCTTC. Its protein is CASSGTSEQFF.

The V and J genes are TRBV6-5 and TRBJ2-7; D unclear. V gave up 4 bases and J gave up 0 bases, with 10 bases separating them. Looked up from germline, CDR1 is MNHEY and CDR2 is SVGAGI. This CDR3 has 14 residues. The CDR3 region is CASSLVANSYEQYF. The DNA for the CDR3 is TGTGCCAGCAGTTTGGTTGCTAACTCCTACGAGCAGTACTTC.

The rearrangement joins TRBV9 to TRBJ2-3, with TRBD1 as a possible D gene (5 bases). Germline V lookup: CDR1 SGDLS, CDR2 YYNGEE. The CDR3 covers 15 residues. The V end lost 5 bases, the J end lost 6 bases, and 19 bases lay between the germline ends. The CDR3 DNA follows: TGTGCCAGCAGTTACGACCCCGGCAGGGTGGATACGCAGTATTTT. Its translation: CASSYDPGRVDTQYF.